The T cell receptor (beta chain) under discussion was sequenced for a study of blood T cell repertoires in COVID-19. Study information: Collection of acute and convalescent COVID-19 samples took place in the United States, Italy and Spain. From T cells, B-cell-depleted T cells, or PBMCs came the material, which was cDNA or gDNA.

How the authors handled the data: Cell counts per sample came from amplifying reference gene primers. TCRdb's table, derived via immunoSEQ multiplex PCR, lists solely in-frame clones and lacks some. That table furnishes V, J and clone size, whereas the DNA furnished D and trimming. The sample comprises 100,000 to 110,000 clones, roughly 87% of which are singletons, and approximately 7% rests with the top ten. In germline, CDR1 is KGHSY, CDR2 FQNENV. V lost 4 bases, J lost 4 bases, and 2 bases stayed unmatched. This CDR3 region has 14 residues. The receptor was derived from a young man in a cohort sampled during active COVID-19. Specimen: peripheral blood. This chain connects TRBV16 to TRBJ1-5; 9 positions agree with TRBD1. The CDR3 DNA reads TGTGCCAGCAGCCGAGGGACAGGGAATCAGCCCCAGCATTTT. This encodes CASSRGTGNQPQHF.